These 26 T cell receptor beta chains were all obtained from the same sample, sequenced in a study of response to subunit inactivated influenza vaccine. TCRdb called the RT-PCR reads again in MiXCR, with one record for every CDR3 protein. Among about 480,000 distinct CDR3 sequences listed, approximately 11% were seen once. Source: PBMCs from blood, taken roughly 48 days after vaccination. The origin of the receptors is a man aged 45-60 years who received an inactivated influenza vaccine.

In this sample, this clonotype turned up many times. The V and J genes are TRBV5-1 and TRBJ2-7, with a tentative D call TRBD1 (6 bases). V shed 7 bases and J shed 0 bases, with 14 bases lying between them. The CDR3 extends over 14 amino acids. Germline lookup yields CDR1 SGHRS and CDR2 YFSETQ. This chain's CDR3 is CASRPQDSSYEQYF. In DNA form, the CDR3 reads TGCGCCAGCCGACCCCAGGACAGCTCCTACGAGCAGTACTTC.

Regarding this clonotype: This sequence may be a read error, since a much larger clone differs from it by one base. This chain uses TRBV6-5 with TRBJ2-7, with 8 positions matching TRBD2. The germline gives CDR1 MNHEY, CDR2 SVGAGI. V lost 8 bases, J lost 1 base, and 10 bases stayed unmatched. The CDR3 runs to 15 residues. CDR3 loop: CASGSPAGGSYEQYF. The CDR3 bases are TGTGCCAGCGGTTCACCTGCGGGGGGATCCTACGAGCAGTACTTC.

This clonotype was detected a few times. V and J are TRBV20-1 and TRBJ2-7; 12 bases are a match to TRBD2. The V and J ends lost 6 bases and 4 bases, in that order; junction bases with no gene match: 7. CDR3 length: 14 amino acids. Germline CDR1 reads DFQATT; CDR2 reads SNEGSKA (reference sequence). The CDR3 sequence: CSAIGLAGRYEQYF. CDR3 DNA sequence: TGCAGTGCGATAGGACTAGCGGGGAGATACGAGCAGTACTTC.

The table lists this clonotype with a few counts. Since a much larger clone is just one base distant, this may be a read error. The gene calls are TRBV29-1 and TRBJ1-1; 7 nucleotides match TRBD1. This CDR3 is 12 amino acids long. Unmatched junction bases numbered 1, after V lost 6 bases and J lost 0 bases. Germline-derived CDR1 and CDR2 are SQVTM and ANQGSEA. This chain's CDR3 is CSVGQVNTEAFF. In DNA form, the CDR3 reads TGCAGCGTCGGACAGGTGAACACTGAAGCTTTCTTT.

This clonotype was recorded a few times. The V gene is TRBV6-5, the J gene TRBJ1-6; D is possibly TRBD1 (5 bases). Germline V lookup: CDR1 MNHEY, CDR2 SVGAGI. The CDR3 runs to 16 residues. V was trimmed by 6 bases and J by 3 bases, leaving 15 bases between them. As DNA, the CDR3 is TGTGCCAGCAGCACTCGGGACCTCGGCTATAATTCACCCCTCCACTTT. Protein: CASSTRDLGYNSPLHF.

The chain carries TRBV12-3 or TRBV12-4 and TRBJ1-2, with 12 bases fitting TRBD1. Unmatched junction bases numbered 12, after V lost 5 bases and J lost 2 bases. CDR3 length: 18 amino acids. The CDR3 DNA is TGTGCCAGCAGTGAGGGACAGGGGGCCGCTTTCACCAACTATGGCTACACCTTC. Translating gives CASSEGQGAAFTNYGYTF.

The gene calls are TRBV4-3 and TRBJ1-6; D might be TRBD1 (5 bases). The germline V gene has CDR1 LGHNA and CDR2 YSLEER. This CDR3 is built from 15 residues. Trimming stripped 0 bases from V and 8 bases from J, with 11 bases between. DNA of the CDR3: TGCGCCAGCAGCCAAGATCGGGGGGAAGATTCACCCCTCCACTTT. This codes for CASSQDRGEDSPLHF.

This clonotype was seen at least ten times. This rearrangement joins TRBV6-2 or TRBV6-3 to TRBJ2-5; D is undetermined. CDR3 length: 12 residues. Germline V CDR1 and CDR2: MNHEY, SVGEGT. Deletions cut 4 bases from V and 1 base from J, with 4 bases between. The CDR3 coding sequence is TGTGCCAGCAGTTTAACCCAAGAGACCCAGTACTTC. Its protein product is CASSLTQETQYF.

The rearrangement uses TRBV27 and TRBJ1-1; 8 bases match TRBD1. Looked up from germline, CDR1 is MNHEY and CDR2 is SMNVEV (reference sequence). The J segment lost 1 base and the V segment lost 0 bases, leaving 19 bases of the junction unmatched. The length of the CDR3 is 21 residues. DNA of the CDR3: TGTGCCAGCAGTTTATCATTTGGGGGCCAGGGGGCGCGGGGGAGGAACACTGAAGCTTTCTTT. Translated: CASSLSFGGQGARGRNTEAFF.

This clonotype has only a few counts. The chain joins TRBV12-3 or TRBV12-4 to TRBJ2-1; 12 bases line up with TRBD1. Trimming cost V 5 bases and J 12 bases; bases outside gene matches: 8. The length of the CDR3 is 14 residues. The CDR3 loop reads CASSAPGQGARQFF. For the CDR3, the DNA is TGTGCCAGCAGTGCACCGGGACAGGGGGCTCGGCAGTTCTTC.

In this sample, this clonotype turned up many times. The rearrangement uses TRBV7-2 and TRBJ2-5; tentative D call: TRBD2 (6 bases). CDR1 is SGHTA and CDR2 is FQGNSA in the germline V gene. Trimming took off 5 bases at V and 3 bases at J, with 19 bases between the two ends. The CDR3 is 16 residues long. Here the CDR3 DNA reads TGTGCCAGCAGCCGAGATCCGGGACTGGGGGAAGAGACCCAGTACTTC. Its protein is CASSRDPGLGEETQYF.

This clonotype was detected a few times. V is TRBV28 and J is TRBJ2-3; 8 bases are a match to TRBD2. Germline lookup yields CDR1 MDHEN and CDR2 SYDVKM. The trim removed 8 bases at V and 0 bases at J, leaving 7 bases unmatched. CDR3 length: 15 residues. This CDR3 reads CASLPPSGSTDTQYF. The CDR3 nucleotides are TGTGCCAGCCTCCCCCCTAGCGGGAGCACAGATACGCAGTATTTT. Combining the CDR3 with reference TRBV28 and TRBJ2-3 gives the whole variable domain DVKVTQSSRYLVKRTGEKVFLECVQDMDHENMFWYRQDPGLGLRLIYFSYDVKMKEKGDIPEGYSVSREKKERFSLILESASTNQTSMYLCASLPPSGSTDTQYFGPGTRLTVL.

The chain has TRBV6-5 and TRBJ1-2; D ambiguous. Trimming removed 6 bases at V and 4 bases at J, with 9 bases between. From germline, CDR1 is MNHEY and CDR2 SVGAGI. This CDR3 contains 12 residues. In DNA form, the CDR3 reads TGTGCCAGCAGGCGACTCCCCTATGGCTACACCTTC. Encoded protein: CASRRLPYGYTF.

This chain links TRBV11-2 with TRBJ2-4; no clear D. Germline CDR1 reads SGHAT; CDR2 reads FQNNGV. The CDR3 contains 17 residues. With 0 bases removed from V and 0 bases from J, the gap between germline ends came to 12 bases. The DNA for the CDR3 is TGTGCCAGCAGCTTAGAAGGGAACACCTTAGCCAAAAACATTCAGTACTTC. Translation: CASSLEGNTLAKNIQYF.

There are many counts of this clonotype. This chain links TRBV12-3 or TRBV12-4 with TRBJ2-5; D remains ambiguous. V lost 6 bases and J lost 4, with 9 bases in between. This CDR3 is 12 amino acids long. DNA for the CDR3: TGTGCCAGCAGCCAGACAAGAGAGACCCAGTACTTC. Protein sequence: CASSQTRETQYF.

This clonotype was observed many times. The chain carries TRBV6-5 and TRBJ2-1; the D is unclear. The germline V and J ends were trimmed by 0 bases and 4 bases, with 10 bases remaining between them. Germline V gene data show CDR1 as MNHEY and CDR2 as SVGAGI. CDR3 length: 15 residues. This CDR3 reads CASSYSGSAYNEQFF. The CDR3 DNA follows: TGTGCCAGCAGTTACTCGGGGTCCGCTTACAATGAGCAGTTCTTC.

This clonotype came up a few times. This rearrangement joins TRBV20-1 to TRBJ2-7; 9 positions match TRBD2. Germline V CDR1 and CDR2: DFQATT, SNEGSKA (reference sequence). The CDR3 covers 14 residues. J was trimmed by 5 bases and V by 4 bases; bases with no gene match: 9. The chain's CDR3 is CSATHPGLAHEQYF. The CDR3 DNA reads TGCAGTGCTACCCACCCGGGACTAGCCCACGAGCAGTACTTC.

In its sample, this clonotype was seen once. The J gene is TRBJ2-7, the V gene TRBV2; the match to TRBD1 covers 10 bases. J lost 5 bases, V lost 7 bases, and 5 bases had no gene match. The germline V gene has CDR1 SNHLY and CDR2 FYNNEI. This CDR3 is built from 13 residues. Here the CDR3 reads CASTRDRGDEQYF. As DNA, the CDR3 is TGTGCCAGCACAAGGGACAGGGGAGACGAGCAGTACTTC.

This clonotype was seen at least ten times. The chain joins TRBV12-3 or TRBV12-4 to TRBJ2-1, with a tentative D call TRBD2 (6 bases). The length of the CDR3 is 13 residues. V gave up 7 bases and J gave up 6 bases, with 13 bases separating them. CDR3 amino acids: CASTPTSPNEQFF. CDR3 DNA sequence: TGTGCCAGCACCCCTACTAGCCCCAATGAGCAGTTCTTC.

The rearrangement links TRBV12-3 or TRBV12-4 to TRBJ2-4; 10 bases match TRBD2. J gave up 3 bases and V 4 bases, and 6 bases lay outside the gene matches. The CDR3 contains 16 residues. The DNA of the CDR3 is TGTGCCAGCAGTTCCACAGCGGGGGGGAGCAAAAACATTCAGTACTTC. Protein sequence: CASSSTAGGSKNIQYF.

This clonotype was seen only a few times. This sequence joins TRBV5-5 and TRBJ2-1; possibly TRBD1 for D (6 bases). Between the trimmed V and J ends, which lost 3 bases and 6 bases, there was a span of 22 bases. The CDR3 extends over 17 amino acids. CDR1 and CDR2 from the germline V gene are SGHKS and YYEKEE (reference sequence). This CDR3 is CASSWAPTGSRGNEQFF. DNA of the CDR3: TGTGCCAGCAGCTGGGCCCCCACAGGGTCGAGGGGCAATGAGCAGTTCTTC.

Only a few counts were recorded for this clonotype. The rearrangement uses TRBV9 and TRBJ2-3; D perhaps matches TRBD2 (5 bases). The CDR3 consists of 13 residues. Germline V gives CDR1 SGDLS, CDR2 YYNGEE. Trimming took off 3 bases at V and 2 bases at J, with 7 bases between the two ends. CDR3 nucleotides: TGTGCCAGCAGCGCGACTACCACAGATACGCAGTATTTT. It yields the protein CASSATTTDTQYF.

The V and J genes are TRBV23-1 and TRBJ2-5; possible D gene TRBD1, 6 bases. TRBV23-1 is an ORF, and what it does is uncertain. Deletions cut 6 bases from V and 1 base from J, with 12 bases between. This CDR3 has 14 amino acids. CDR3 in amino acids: CASSRRGTQETQYF. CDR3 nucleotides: TGCGCCAGCAGCCGAAGGGGGACCCAAGAGACCCAGTACTTC.

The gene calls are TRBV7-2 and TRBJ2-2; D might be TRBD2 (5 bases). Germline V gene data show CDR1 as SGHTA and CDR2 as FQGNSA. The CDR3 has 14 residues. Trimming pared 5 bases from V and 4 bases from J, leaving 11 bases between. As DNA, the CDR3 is TGTGCCAGCAGCAAAGAGGGTGCCACCGGGGAGCTGTTTTTT. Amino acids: CASSKEGATGELFF.

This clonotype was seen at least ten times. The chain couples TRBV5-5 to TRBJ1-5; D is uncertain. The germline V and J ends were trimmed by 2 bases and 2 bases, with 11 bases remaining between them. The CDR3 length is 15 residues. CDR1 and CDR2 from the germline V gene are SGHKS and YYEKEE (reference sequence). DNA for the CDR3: TGTGCCAGCAGCTTAAATCCATGGGGCAATCAGCCCCAGCATTTT. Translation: CASSLNPWGNQPQHF.

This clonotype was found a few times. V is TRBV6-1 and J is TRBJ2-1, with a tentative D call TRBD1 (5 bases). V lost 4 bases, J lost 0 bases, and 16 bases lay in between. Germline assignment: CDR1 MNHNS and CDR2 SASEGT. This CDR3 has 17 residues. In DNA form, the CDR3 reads TGTGCCAGCAGTGCATCCCTGACAGCGAGCTCCTACAATGAGCAGTTCTTC. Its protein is CASSASLTASSYNEQFF.